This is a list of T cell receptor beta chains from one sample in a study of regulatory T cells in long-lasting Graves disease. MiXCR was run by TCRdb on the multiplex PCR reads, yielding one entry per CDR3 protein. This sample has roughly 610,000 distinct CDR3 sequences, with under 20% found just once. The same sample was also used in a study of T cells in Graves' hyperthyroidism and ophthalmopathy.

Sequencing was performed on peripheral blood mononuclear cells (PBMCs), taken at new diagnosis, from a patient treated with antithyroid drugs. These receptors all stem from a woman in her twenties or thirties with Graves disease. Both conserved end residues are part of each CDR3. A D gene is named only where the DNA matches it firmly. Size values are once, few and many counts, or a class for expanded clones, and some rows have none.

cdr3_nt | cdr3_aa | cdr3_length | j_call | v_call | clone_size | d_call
TGTGCCAGTAACACAGGGCTTCATCAGCCCCAGCATTTT | CASNTGLHQPQHF | 13 | TRBJ1-5 | TRBV19 | few | -
TGTGCCAGCAGCAGGGGGGACAGGGTTTCGACAGATACGCAGTATTTT | CASSRGDRVSTDTQYF | 16 | TRBJ2-3 | TRBV6-2/TRBV6-3 | - | TRBD1
TGTGCCAGCAGCCCGACTAGCCGTCCTTTCGATGAGCAGTTCTTC | CASSPTSRPFDEQFF | 15 | TRBJ2-1 | TRBV3-1 | - | TRBD2
TGTGCCACCAGCGGGGGGACGGACATGAACACTGAAGCTTTCTTT | CATSGGTDMNTEAFF | 15 | TRBJ1-1 | TRBV15 | many | -
TGTGCCAGCAGTTACTCGAGTTATCGGTCGAACACTGAAGCTTTCTTT | CASSYSSYRSNTEAFF | 16 | TRBJ1-1 | TRBV6-5 | many | -
TGTGCCAGCAGTTCCAGACAGGGGGCTAGCTATGGCTACACCTTC | CASSSRQGASYGYTF | 15 | TRBJ1-2 | TRBV27 | many | TRBD1
TGTGCCAGCGTCAGGATACTGAACACTGAAGCTTTCTTT | CASVRILNTEAFF | 13 | TRBJ1-1 | TRBV12-3/TRBV12-4 | many | -
TGCAGTGCCACCGACGGGACACAGGGTATCTCTTCCTCCTACGAGCAGTACTTC | CSATDGTQGISSSYEQYF | 18 | TRBJ2-7 | TRBV20-1 | many | -
TGTGCCAGCAGTGAAGTCTACAGGGCTGATAATGAAAAACTGTTTTTT | CASSEVYRADNEKLFF | 16 | TRBJ1-4 | TRBV2 | many | -
TGCAGCATGGCCCAAGAGACCCAGTACTTC | CSMAQETQYF | 10 | TRBJ2-5 | TRBV29-1 | - | -
TGTGCCAGCAGCTTAGTTGGTAGCGGGAGTAGTTACGAGCAGTACTTC | CASSLVGSGSSYEQYF | 16 | TRBJ2-7 | TRBV11-2 | many | TRBD2
TGCAGCGTGTCCGGGACAGGTTACAATGAGCAGTTCTTC | CSVSGTGYNEQFF | 13 | TRBJ2-1 | TRBV29-1 | few | TRBD1
TGTGCTCTACTAGCGGAGAACACAGATACGCAGTATTTT | CALLAENTDTQYF | 13 | TRBJ2-3 | TRBV7-9 | many | TRBD2
TGTGCCAGCAGTTTGATAGGGGGGGACTATGGCTACACCTTC | CASSLIGGDYGYTF | 14 | TRBJ1-2 | TRBV28 | many | -
TGCGCCAGCAGTGACAGGGCAGAGACCCAGTACTTC | CASSDRAETQYF | 12 | TRBJ2-5 | TRBV10-2 | - | -
TGTGCCAGCAGCCTGTTCGCGGGGTCTAGCACAGATACGCAGTATTTT | CASSLFAGSSTDTQYF | 16 | TRBJ2-3 | TRBV2 | once | -
TGTGCCAGCAGCCAGGGACAGGGTTCAAGAGATGAGCAGTTCTTC | CASSQGQGSRDEQFF | 15 | TRBJ2-1 | TRBV14 | few | TRBD1
TGTGCCAGCAGCGTCGAGACAGGGGCGACGTATGGCTACACCTTC | CASSVETGATYGYTF | 15 | TRBJ1-2 | TRBV9 | many | TRBD1
TGTGCCAGCAGCCTGGGGACAGGGGTTGAAAAACTGTTTTTT | CASSLGTGVEKLFF | 14 | TRBJ1-4 | TRBV11-2 | many | TRBD1
TGTGCCAGCCGAGACGGGACAGGGGGGACCCAGTACTTC | CASRDGTGGTQYF | 13 | TRBJ2-5 | TRBV7-9 | many | TRBD1
TGTGCCAGCAGTGGGTCGACAGGGGGCCCGTCAGATACGCAGTATTTT | CASSGSTGGPSDTQYF | 16 | TRBJ2-3 | TRBV6-1 | - | TRBD1
TGTGCCACCAGTGAGGATTGGGGGACCCCGGGTGGCTACACCTTC | CATSEDWGTPGGYTF | 15 | TRBJ1-2 | TRBV24-1 | many | -
TGTGCCTGGAGTGTCGGTAGGCAGCCCCAGCATTTT | CAWSVGRQPQHF | 12 | TRBJ1-5 | TRBV30 | - | -